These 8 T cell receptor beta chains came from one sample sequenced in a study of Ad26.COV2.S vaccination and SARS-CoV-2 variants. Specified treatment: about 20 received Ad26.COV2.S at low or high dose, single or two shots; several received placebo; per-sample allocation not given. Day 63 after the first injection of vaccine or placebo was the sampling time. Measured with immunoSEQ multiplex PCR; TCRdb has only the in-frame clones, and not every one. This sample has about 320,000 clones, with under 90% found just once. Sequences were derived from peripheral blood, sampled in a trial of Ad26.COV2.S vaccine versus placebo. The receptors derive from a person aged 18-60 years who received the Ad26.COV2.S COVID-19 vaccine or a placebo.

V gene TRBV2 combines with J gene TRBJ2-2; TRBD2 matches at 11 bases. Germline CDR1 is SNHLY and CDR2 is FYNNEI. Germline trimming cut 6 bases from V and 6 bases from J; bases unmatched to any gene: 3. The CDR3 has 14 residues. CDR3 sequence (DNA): TGTGCCAGCAGGGATAGCGGGAGGGCCGGGGAGCTGTTTTTT. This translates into CASRDSGRAGELFF.

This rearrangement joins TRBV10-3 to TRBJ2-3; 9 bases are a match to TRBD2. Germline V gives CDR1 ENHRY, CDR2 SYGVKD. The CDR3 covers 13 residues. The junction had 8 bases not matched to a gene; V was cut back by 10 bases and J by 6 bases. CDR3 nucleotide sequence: TGTGCCAAGAGTGAGACTAGCGGCGATACGCAGTATTTT. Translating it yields CAKSETSGDTQYF.

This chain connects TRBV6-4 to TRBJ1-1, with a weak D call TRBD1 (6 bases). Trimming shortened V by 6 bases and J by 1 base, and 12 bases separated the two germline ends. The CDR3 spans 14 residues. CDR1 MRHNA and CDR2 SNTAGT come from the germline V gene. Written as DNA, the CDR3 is TGTGCCAGCAGAGGAACAGGGTGGAACACTGAAGCTTTCTTT. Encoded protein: CASRGTGWNTEAFF.

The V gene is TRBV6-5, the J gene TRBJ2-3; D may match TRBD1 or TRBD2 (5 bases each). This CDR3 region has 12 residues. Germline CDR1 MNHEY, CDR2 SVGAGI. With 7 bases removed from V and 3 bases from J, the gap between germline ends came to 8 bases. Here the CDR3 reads CASKGTTDTQYF. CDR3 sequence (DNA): TGTGCCAGCAAAGGGACGACAGATACGCAGTATTTT.

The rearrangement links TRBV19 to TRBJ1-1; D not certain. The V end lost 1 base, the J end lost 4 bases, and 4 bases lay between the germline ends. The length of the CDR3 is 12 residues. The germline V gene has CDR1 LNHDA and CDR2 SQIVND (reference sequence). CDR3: CASSIGSTEAFF. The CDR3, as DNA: TGTGCCAGTAGTATAGGGAGCACTGAAGCTTTCTTT.

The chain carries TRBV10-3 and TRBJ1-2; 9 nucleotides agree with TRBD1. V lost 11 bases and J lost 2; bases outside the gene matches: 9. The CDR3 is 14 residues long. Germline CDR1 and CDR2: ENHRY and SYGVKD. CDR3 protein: CAVTSGTGNYGYTF. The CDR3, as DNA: TGTGCCGTAACTTCCGGGACAGGGAACTATGGCTACACCTTC.

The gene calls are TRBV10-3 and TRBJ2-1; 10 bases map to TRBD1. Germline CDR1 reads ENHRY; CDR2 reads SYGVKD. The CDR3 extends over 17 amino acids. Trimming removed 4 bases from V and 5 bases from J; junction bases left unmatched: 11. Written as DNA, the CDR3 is TGTGCCATCAGTGGGGTTACCGGGACAGGGGTTAACAATGAGCAGTTCTTC. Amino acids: CAISGVTGTGVNNEQFF.

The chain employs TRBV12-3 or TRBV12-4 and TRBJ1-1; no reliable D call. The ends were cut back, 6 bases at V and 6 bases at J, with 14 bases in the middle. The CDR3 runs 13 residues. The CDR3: CASRTGSRAEAFF. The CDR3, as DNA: TGTGCCAGCAGAACCGGGTCTCGAGCTGAAGCTTTCTTT.